The T cell receptor (beta chain) described here comes from a study of regulatory T cells in long-lasting Graves disease. General observations from the study: With persistent disease, TRBV28, TRBJ1-2 and TRBJ2-5 were the favored segments.

The sample holds a few counts of this clonotype. Its matching antigen is unknown. Arm-PCR of CDR3 regions and iRepertoire HTBI primers were used to build TCR beta libraries. TCRdb reprocessed the multiplex PCR reads via MiXCR and lists one record per CDR3 protein. The top ten hold 20% to 30% of the sample, which has some 560,000 distinct CDR3 sequences, about 16% seen once. J lost 2 bases, V lost 4 bases, and 8 bases had no gene match. This CDR3 spans 16 amino acids. Germline CDR1 reads SGHRS; CDR2 reads YFSETQ. Time point in this sample: newly diagnosed GD, antithyroid drugs for less than 3 months. Preparation of the TCR library used RNA extracted from PBMCs. These data are also associated with another study on T cells in Graves' hyperthyroidism and ophthalmopathy. That report notes: Over 18 months, lack of ophthalmopathy progression marked Graves' hyperthyroidism as stable.

The sequence came from a woman aged 35 to 60 with Graves disease. J is TRBJ2-3 and V is TRBV5-1; 9 nucleotides align to TRBD2. Specimen: peripheral blood mononuclear cells (PBMCs), collected at new diagnosis, from a patient treated with antithyroid drugs. The CDR3: CASSILAGKITDTQYF. The CDR3 DNA is TGCGCCAGCAGCATCCTAGCGGGGAAAATCACAGATACGCAGTATTTT. Full variable domain (rest looked up from reference TRBV5-1 and TRBJ2-3): KAGVTQTPRYLIKTRGQQVTLSCSPISGHRSVSWYQQTPGQGLQFLFEYFSETQRNKGNFPGRFSGRQFSNSRSEMNVSTLELGDSALYLCASSILAGKITDTQYFGPGTRLTVL.